This TCR beta chain was found in a study of blood T cell repertoires in COVID-19. Repertoires were generated with immunoSEQ multiplex PCR, while TCRdb's copy carries only in-frame clones and drops some. The sample yields fewer than 350,000 clones, approximately 81% seen once. The participants were between about 18 and 90 years old and came from under 25 US areas. The CDR3 loop spans 15 amino acids. The V gene's germline CDR1 is WSHSY and CDR2 SAAADI. V lost 7 bases, J lost 0 bases, and 8 bases stayed unmatched. This chain links TRBV10-2 with TRBJ2-5; TRBD1 agrees at 7 bases. The source material was PBMCs or T cells enriched from blood (not recorded which). This TCR was sampled from a woman in her fifties or sixties who had recovered from COVID-19. The CDR3 DNA is TGCGCCAGCACCTCGACAGGGTGGTACCAAGAGACCCAGTACTTC. Its translation: CASTSTGWYQETQYF.